The text below deals with one T cell receptor beta chain. Its specificity is unknown. The data were taken from a study of shared clonotypes between healthy human individuals. Study-wide results and limits: Richness estimates generally favored naive over memory subsets. Unshared clonotypes carried lower generation probabilities than those common to all four donors.

Template for every sorted-subset replicate PCR totaled roughly 200 ng DNA, roughly 30,000 T cell genomes. The table came from immunoSEQ multiplex PCR; TCRdb's copy has only in-frame clones and leaves some out. The sample lists 2 million or so clones; 85% to 95% were seen once. The sequence was obtained from a man aged 18 to 30 in good health. Sequenced material: naive CD4+ T cells sorted from blood. Subset defined: CD45RA+ positively selected.

The CDR3 loop reads CASGRNTGELFF. CDR3 DNA: TGTGCCAGCGGGAGGAACACCGGGGAGCTGTTTTTT. This rearrangement joins TRBV6-1 to TRBJ2-2, with a weak D call TRBD2 (5 bases). CDR3 length: 12 amino acids. Trimming shortened V by 8 bases and J by 1 base, and 5 bases separated the two germline ends. Looked up from germline, CDR1 is MNHNS and CDR2 is SASEGT.